These 15 T cell receptor beta chains were all obtained from the same sample, sequenced in a study of blood T cells in healthy people across ages. Primers used in a second PCR of about 7 to 11 cycles were a sample-barcoded 5' primer and a J-beta primer mix. TCRdb itself ran the 5' RACE reads through MiXCR, one entry per CDR3 protein. The table records 1.4 million or so distinct CDR3 sequences, approximately 43% of them present only once. The sequencing sample was made of blood. These TCRs come from a woman between 18 and 29 years old in good health.

This clonotype was seen more than once but under ten times. The rearrangement uses TRBV12-3 or TRBV12-4 and TRBJ2-1; 12 bases match TRBD2. CDR3 length: 17 amino acids. Trimming at V came to 6 bases and at J to 0 bases, leaving 6 bases not matched to a gene. CDR3 nucleotides: TGTGCCAGCAGGGGTGGACTAGCGGGAAGCTCCTACAATGAGCAGTTCTTC. This encodes CASRGGLAGSSYNEQFF.

The chain uses TRBV10-3 and TRBJ1-1, with D uncertain. This CDR3 spans 12 amino acids. The germline V and J ends were trimmed by 7 bases and 10 bases, with 16 bases remaining between them. Germline-derived CDR1 and CDR2 are ENHRY and SYGVKD. The CDR3 DNA follows: TGTGCCATCAAAGGGTCTCGAGGTGGAGCTTTCTTT. Protein product: CAIKGSRGGAFF.

The sample holds a few counts of this clonotype. The rearrangement uses TRBV3-1 and TRBJ1-5; 9 bases match TRBD1. CDR3 length: 15 residues. The germline V gene encodes CDR1 LGHDT and CDR2 YNNKEL (reference sequence). The ends lost 5 bases at V and 3 bases at J; junction bases unmatched: 5. The CDR3 loop is CASSVGQGPNQPQHF. The CDR3 DNA reads TGTGCCAGCAGCGTGGGACAGGGCCCCAATCAGCCCCAGCATTTT.

The rearrangement uses TRBV30 and TRBJ2-3; D call uncertain. The ends were cut back, 2 bases at V and 1 base at J, with 16 bases in the middle. The CDR3 loop spans 16 amino acids. Germline V gene data show CDR1 as GTSNPN and CDR2 as SVGIG (reference sequence). The CDR3 loop is CAWSPLGYRGTDTQYF. In DNA, the CDR3 is TGTGCCTGGAGTCCCCTCGGTTATCGGGGCACAGATACGCAGTATTTT.

This rearrangement joins TRBV12-3 or TRBV12-4 to TRBJ1-1; D not certain. The length of the CDR3 is 15 residues. Trimming took 4 bases from V and 3 from J, leaving 15 bases between them. The DNA for the CDR3 is TGTGCCAGCAGTTCCCTAATAATTTGGGACACTGAAGCTTTCTTT. This gives the protein CASSSLIIWDTEAFF.

The V call is TRBV7-3, the J call TRBJ2-7; unclear D gene. V was shortened by 3 bases and J by 5 bases, with 14 bases between the two germline ends. The germline CDR1 and CDR2 sequences are SGHTA and FQGTGA. CDR3 length: 14 amino acids. DNA for the CDR3: TGTGCCAGCAGCTTCCAGGCTGTCCTGAACGAGCAGTACTTC. This gives the protein CASSFQAVLNEQYF.

This chain connects TRBV7-9 to TRBJ2-1; 10 bases line up with TRBD1. The CDR3 is 16 residues long. The V gene end was trimmed by 6 bases and the J gene end by 8 bases; junction bases not matched to a gene: 13. Looked up from germline, CDR1 is SEHNR and CDR2 is FQNEAQ (reference sequence). CDR3 nucleotide sequence: TGTGCCAGCAGTTCACAACCCGGGACAGGGGATCATGAGCAGTTCTTC. Translating it yields CASSSQPGTGDHEQFF.

The chain uses TRBV6-5 and TRBJ2-2; D not resolved. The CDR3 runs to 15 residues. The V gene's germline CDR1 is MNHEY and CDR2 SVGAGI. V was trimmed by 0 bases and J by 6 bases, leaving 11 bases between them. The chain's CDR3 is CASSYSPAAPGELFF. The CDR3 DNA reads TGTGCCAGCAGTTACTCGCCCGCGGCCCCCGGGGAGCTGTTTTTT.

V usage is TRBV27 and J usage is TRBJ2-1, with D perhaps TRBD1 (6 bases). Trimming removed 3 bases from V and 2 bases from J, with 14 bases in between. CDR1 is MNHEY, CDR2 SMNVEV, per germline (reference sequence). This CDR3 is built from 16 residues. The DNA for the CDR3 is TGTGCCAGCAGTTTGTCCGGGACACCGACCTACAATGAGCAGTTCTTC. Protein: CASSLSGTPTYNEQFF.

The chain recombines TRBV18 with TRBJ1-2; D unresolved. Germline CDR1 reads KGHSH; CDR2 reads LQKENI. The V end lost 1 base, the J end lost 8 bases, and 11 bases lay between the germline ends. The length of the CDR3 is 13 residues. In DNA, the CDR3 is TGTGCCAGCTCACCACGAGTAGAGGTCGGCTACACCTTC. Its protein is CASSPRVEVGYTF.

CDR3 coding DNA: TGTGCCAGCTCACCCTACCGGGACCCGAGCTCCTACGAGCAGTACTTC. Protein product: CASSPYRDPSSYEQYF. The J gene is TRBJ2-4, the V gene TRBV18, with D perhaps assigned TRBD1 or TRBD2 (5 bases each). The J call may be in error: the DNA end matches TRBJ2-7 better. The CDR3 is 16 amino acids. CDR1 and CDR2 (germline): KGHSH, LQKENI.

Here the CDR3 reads CASSMESSYNEQFF. CDR3 bases: TGTGCCAGTAGTATGGAGAGCTCCTACAATGAGCAGTTCTTC. This rearrangement joins TRBV19 to TRBJ2-1; the D is unclear. The CDR3 length is 14 residues. The ends were cut back, 3 bases at V and 0 bases at J, with 6 bases in the middle. From germline, CDR1 is LNHDA and CDR2 SQIVND (reference sequence).

J is TRBJ1-2 and V is TRBV20-1; 7 bases are a match to TRBD1. V shed 2 bases and J 10 bases; nucleotides not matched to a gene: 7. The CDR3 runs to 12 residues. CDR1 and CDR2 (germline): DFQATT, SNEGSKA (reference sequence). CDR3 nucleotide sequence: TGCAGTGCTAGATTTCAGGGGGAAATCTACACCTTC. Translation: CSARFQGEIYTF.

This clonotype has only a few counts. The V and J genes are TRBV6-1 and TRBJ2-1, with 7 bases matching TRBD2. The CDR3 is 15 amino acids. Trimming cost V 7 bases and J 0 bases; bases outside gene matches: 6. Germline lookup yields CDR1 MNHNS and CDR2 SASEGT. The CDR3 reads CASMGGSPSYNEQFF. CDR3 bases: TGTGCCAGCATGGGGGGGAGTCCCTCCTACAATGAGCAGTTCTTC.

Written as DNA, the CDR3 is TGTGCCAGCAGCTTAGCCAGCGGGGGGTACCAAGAGACCCAGTACTTC. Protein sequence: CASSLASGGYQETQYF. The rearrangement links TRBV7-9 to TRBJ2-5, with 9 bases fitting TRBD2. CDR1 SEHNR and CDR2 FQNEAQ come from the germline V gene (reference sequence). V shed 0 bases and J 0 bases; nucleotides not matched to a gene: 2. The CDR3 loop spans 16 amino acids.